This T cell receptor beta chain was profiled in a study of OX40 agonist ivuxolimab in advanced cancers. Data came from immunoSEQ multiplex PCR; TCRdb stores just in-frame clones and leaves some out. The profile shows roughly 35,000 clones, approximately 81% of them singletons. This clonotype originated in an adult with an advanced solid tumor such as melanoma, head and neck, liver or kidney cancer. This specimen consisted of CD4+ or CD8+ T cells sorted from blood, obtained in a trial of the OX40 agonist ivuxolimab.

In DNA form, the CDR3 reads TGTGCCAGCAGCCAAAACAGGGGAGCCACTGAAGCTTTCTTT. Protein product: CASSQNRGATEAFF. The chain couples TRBV27 to TRBJ1-1, with 7 bases that match TRBD1. J was trimmed by 4 bases and V by 6 bases; bases with no gene match: 8. CDR3 length: 14 residues. Germline lookup yields CDR1 MNHEY and CDR2 SMNVEV (reference sequence).